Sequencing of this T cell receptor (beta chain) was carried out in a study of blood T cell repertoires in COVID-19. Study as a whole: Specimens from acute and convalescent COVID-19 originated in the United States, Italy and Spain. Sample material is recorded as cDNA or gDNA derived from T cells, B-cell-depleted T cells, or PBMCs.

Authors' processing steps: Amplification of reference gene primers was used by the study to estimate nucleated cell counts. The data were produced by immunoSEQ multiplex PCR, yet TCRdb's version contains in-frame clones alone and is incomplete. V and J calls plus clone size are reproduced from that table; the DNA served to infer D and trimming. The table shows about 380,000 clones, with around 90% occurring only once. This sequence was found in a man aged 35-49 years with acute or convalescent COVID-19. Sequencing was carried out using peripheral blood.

The CDR3 sequence is CASSQANRVFEGYTF. As DNA, the CDR3 is TGCGCCAGCAGCCAAGCGAACAGGGTGTTTGAGGGCTACACCTTC. The chain carries TRBV4-3 and TRBJ1-2, with D possibly TRBD1 on 6 matching bases. In germline, CDR1 is LGHNA, CDR2 YSLEER. Trimming stripped 1 base from V and 8 bases from J, with 17 bases between. CDR3 length: 15 residues.